This entry lists 23 T cell receptor beta chains sequenced from one sample in a study of a mutant IDH1 vaccine in newly diagnosed glioma. The antigens these receptors bind are not known. Produced via immunoSEQ multiplex PCR; TCRdb's table is partial and in-frame only. The sample yields 30,000 to 35,000 clones, about 90% seen once. Time point: week 11, during vaccination. Doses comprised 300 ug of mutant IDH1 20-mer peptide each, plus topical imiquimod. Sequences were derived from PBMCs, sampled from a glioma patient whose treatment included an IDH1 peptide vaccine. The receptor set was obtained from a young man with glioma.

The rearrangement uses TRBV29-1 and TRBJ1-2, with D uncertain. In germline, CDR1 is SQVTM, CDR2 ANQGSEA. V lost 6 bases and J lost 2, with 16 bases in between. CDR3 length equals 14 residues. The CDR3 spells CSVSFRAANYGYTF. CDR3 in DNA: TGCAGCGTGTCCTTCCGAGCAGCAAACTATGGCTACACCTTC.

V and J are TRBV5-1 and TRBJ2-7, with 9 bases fitting TRBD1. This CDR3 has 15 residues. Looked up from germline, CDR1 is SGHRS and CDR2 is YFSETQ. After removal of 5 bases from V and 7 bases from J, the junction contained 13 bases not matched to a gene. The CDR3 sequence is CASRHAGQGIGEQYF. CDR3 nucleotides: TGCGCCAGCAGGCACGCGGGACAGGGAATAGGGGAGCAGTACTTC.

The genes are TRBV4-1 and TRBJ1-4; D remains ambiguous. CDR1 is MGHRA and CDR2 is YSYEKL in the germline V gene. The V gene lost 4 bases and the J gene lost 5 bases, with 8 bases spanning the gap. The CDR3 contains 13 residues. CDR3 residues: CASSPVGNEKLFF. The CDR3 DNA reads as TGCGCCAGCAGCCCGGTAGGGAATGAAAAACTGTTTTTT.

The V call is TRBV19, the J call TRBJ2-1; D not certain. In germline, CDR1 is LNHDA, CDR2 SQIVND (reference sequence). Trimming shortened V by 6 bases and J by 3 bases, and 9 bases separated the two germline ends. This CDR3 comprises 13 residues. This CDR3 reads CASRYSLYNEQFF. CDR3 coding DNA: TGTGCCAGTAGGTACAGCCTCTACAATGAGCAGTTCTTC.

The CDR3 DNA reads TGTGCCAGCAGTGCCGGGACTTCGAATTCACCCCTCCACTTT. This encodes CASSAGTSNSPLHF. The chain uses TRBV7-9 and TRBJ1-6; TRBD1 might be the D (5 bases). The length of the CDR3 is 14 residues. Looked up from germline, CDR1 is SEHNR and CDR2 is FQNEAQ (reference sequence). V was shortened by 6 bases and J by 7 bases, with 13 bases between the two germline ends.

This rearrangement joins TRBV19 to TRBJ2-3; D may be TRBD1 (5 bases). CDR3 length equals 14 residues. V shed 5 bases and J shed 1 base, with 10 bases lying between them. Germline V gene lookup returns CDR1 LNHDA and CDR2 SQIVND (reference sequence). CDR3 in amino acids: CASSALGGTDTQYF. The CDR3 DNA reads TGTGCCAGTAGTGCCCTAGGGGGCACAGATACGCAGTATTTT.

The chain has TRBV5-1 and TRBJ2-5; the match to TRBD2 covers 8 bases. Trimming took 0 bases from V and 2 from J; bases not matched to a gene: 3. CDR1 and CDR2 (germline): SGHRS, YFSETQ. The CDR3 loop spans 15 amino acids. The CDR3 here is CASSLAPSGQETQYF. The CDR3 bases are TGCGCCAGCAGCTTGGCGCCTAGCGGGCAAGAGACCCAGTACTTC.

This chain connects TRBV7-9 to TRBJ2-1, with 7 bases lining up with TRBD2. This CDR3 comprises 15 residues. J lost 10 bases, V lost 6 bases, and 15 bases had no gene match. The V gene's germline CDR1 is SEHNR and CDR2 FQNEAQ (reference sequence). CDR3 sequence (DNA): TGTGCCAGCAGTCCGAGGGGAGGGCTACTCTGGGAGCAGTTCTTC. Its protein is CASSPRGGLLWEQFF.

The chain links TRBV7-2 to TRBJ1-6; D unclear. V lost 5 bases to trimming and J lost 10 bases, with 12 bases between them. The CDR3 loop spans 13 amino acids. The V gene's germline CDR1 is SGHTA and CDR2 FQGNSA. The CDR3 is CASSVRETSPLHF. CDR3 coding DNA: TGTGCCAGCAGCGTCCGGGAGACATCACCCCTCCACTTT.

The chain carries TRBV5-4 and TRBJ2-7; 9 nucleotides match TRBD1. V gave up 4 bases and J gave up 6 bases; unmatched junction bases: 11. Per germline, CDR1 SGHNT and CDR2 YYREEE (reference sequence). The length of the CDR3 is 15 residues. In DNA, the CDR3 is TGTGCCAGCAGCCCGTCGGGGGACAGGGTCGCCGAGCAGTACTTC. Protein product: CASSPSGDRVAEQYF.

V gene TRBV19 combines with J gene TRBJ2-7, with a possible D match to TRBD1 (6 bases). Trimming took 3 bases from V and 2 from J, leaving 14 bases between them. The CDR3 is 15 residues long. The germline gives CDR1 LNHDA, CDR2 SQIVND (reference sequence). CDR3 sequence: CASSMGPQGTYEQYF. CDR3 coding DNA: TGTGCCAGTAGTATGGGCCCCCAGGGGACCTACGAGCAGTACTTC.

The chain employs TRBV30 and TRBJ2-7; D might be TRBD2 (6 bases). Germline V CDR1 and CDR2: GTSNPN, SVGIG (reference sequence). The CDR3 covers 13 residues. V was trimmed by 2 bases and J by 2 bases, leaving 10 bases between them. The CDR3 sequence is CAWSIGGTYEQYF. The CDR3 DNA sequence: TGTGCCTGGAGTATCGGGGGAACCTACGAGCAGTACTTC.

V usage is TRBV4-3 and J usage is TRBJ1-1; D gene unclear. Per germline, CDR1 LGHNA and CDR2 YSLEER. V was trimmed by 0 bases and J by 1 base, leaving 6 bases between them. This CDR3 has 14 amino acids. The CDR3 loop is CASSQDLGNTEAFF. The CDR3, as DNA: TGCGCCAGCAGCCAAGATCTGGGGAACACTGAAGCTTTCTTT.

The genes are TRBV4-1 and TRBJ1-2, with D tentatively TRBD1 (5 bases). The length of the CDR3 is 15 residues. Deletions cut 4 bases from V and 5 bases from J, with 17 bases between. Germline CDR1 is MGHRA and CDR2 is YSYEKL. This chain's CDR3 is CASSPKIGESYGYTF. DNA for the CDR3: TGCGCCAGCAGCCCGAAAATAGGGGAATCTTATGGCTACACCTTC.

The chain uses TRBV7-9 and TRBJ1-4; 7 bases agree with TRBD1. The germline CDR1 and CDR2 sequences are SEHNR and FQNEAQ (reference sequence). CDR3 length: 14 amino acids. Trimming took 2 bases from V and 5 from J; bases not matched to a gene: 2. The CDR3, as DNA: TGTGCCAGCAGCTTACGACAGGGAAATGAAAAACTGTTTTTT. Amino acids: CASSLRQGNEKLFF.

The chain employs TRBV6-5 and TRBJ2-5; TRBD1 or TRBD2 may be the D gene (5 bases each). Germline assignment: CDR1 MNHEY and CDR2 SVGAGI. Deletions cut 4 bases from V and 5 bases from J, with 11 bases between. CDR3 length: 13 amino acids. As DNA, the CDR3 is TGTGCCAGCAGTTGGGACGTAAGCGAGACCCAGTACTTC. Translating gives CASSWDVSETQYF.

CDR3 sequence: CASRGGEKLFF. The DNA for the CDR3 is TGTGCCAGCAGGGGTGGGGAAAAACTGTTTTTT. The chain links TRBV6-6 to TRBJ1-4; D is unresolved. The CDR3 consists of 11 residues. Germline-derived CDR1 and CDR2 are MNHNY and SVGAGI (reference sequence). With 6 bases removed from V and 8 bases from J, the gap between germline ends came to 7 bases.

This chain links TRBV6-5 with TRBJ2-2; TRBD2 matches at 9 bases. CDR1 and CDR2 from the germline V gene are MNHEY and SVGAGI. J gave up 6 bases and V 6 bases, and 8 bases lay outside the gene matches. This CDR3 has 15 amino acids. The CDR3 is CASSQTPSGAGELFF. The CDR3 nucleotides read TGTGCCAGCAGCCAAACTCCTAGCGGGGCCGGGGAGCTGTTTTTT.

The genes are TRBV27 and TRBJ1-1; 11 positions agree with TRBD1. Trimming at V came to 4 bases and at J to 3 bases, leaving 4 bases not matched to a gene. The CDR3 covers 15 residues. Germline CDR1 reads MNHEY; CDR2 reads SMNVEV (reference sequence). CDR3 bases: TGTGCCAGCAGTTCCTGGGGACAGGGGGACACTGAAGCTTTCTTT. Amino acids: CASSSWGQGDTEAFF.

The chain joins TRBV29-1 to TRBJ1-1; 7 bases agree with TRBD1. After removal of 4 bases from V and 2 bases from J, the junction contained 7 bases not matched to a gene. CDR1 and CDR2 (germline): SQVTM, ANQGSEA. The CDR3 is made up of 14 amino acids. Here the CDR3 DNA reads TGCAGCGTTGTGAACAGGGGTTTTAACACTGAAGCTTTCTTT. Translation gives CSVVNRGFNTEAFF.

The chain uses TRBV7-6 and TRBJ2-7; no clear D gene. CDR3 length equals 13 residues. Germline CDR1 and CDR2: SGHVS and FNYEAQ. The ends were cut back, 0 bases at V and 3 bases at J, with 6 bases in the middle. Here the CDR3 DNA reads TGTGCCAGCAGCTTAGCGGACCACTACGAGCAGTACTTC. Translated: CASSLADHYEQYF.

The gene calls are TRBV5-1 and TRBJ2-5, with D perhaps TRBD2 (6 bases). Germline CDR1 SGHRS, CDR2 YFSETQ. Trimming pared 3 bases from V and 2 bases from J, leaving 14 bases between. This CDR3 comprises 15 residues. The DNA of the CDR3 is TGCGCCAGCAGCTCAGCGGGTAGCCAACAAGAGACCCAGTACTTC. Translating gives CASSSAGSQQETQYF.

The rearrangement uses TRBV6-5 and TRBJ2-1, with TRBD2 matching over 7 bases. The CDR3 is 14 amino acids. CDR1 and CDR2 from the germline V gene are MNHEY and SVGAGI. V was pared by 5 bases and J by 4 bases, with 5 bases of the junction left unmatched. The CDR3 reads CASSPGGGYNEQFF. For the CDR3, the DNA is TGTGCCAGCAGTCCTGGGGGGGGTTACAATGAGCAGTTCTTC.